This TCR beta chain was found in a study of blood T cell repertoires in COVID-19. Ages ranged from roughly 18 to 100 years, with residence in some 25 US areas. Participant reports of clinical history set cohort assignment. Donors in Cohort 3 who had recovered were those with two negative PCRs, healthcare professional clearance, or resolution of their symptoms. Trimming shortened V by 0 bases and J by 4 bases, and 14 bases separated the two germline ends. The V gene's germline CDR1 is SGHRS and CDR2 YFSETQ. The CDR3 is 15 residues long. Per the original methods: It was from reference gene primer amplification that nucleated cell counts were estimated. Clones were read by immunoSEQ multiplex PCR, and TCRdb kept only the in-frame ones, dropping some. That table is the source of V, J and clone size, and D and trimming were worked out from the DNA. This table holds about 380,000 clones, more than 70% found once.

The rearrangement joins TRBV5-1 to TRBJ2-7; D might be TRBD1 (6 bases). The sample taken for sequencing was PBMCs or T cells enriched from blood (not recorded which). This TCR was sampled from a man aged 30-40 years who had recovered from COVID-19. The CDR3 coding sequence is TGCGCCAGCAGCTTGGGTCAGGGGAGTGGTTACGAGCAGTACTTC. Amino acids: CASSLGQGSGYEQYF.